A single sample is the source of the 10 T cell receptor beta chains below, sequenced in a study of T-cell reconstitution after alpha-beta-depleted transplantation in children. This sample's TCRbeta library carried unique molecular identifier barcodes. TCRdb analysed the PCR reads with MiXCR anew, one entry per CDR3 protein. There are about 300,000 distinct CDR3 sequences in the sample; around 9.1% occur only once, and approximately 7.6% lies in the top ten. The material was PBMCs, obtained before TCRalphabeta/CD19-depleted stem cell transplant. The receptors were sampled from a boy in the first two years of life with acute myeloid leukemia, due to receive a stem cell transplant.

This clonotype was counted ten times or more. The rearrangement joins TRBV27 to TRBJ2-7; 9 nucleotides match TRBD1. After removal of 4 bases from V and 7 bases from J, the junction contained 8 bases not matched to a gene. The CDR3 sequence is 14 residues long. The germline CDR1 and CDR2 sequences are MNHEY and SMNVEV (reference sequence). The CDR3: CASSYGTGFWEQYF. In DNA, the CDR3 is TGTGCCAGCAGTTACGGGACAGGGTTTTGGGAGCAGTACTTC.

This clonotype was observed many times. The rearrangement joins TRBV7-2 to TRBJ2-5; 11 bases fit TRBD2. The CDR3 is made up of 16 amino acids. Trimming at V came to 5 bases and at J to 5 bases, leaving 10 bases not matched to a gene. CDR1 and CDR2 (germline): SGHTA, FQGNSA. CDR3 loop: CASSDLAGGGRETQYF. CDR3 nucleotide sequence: TGTGCCAGCAGCGATTTAGCGGGAGGGGGCCGGGAGACCCAGTACTTC.

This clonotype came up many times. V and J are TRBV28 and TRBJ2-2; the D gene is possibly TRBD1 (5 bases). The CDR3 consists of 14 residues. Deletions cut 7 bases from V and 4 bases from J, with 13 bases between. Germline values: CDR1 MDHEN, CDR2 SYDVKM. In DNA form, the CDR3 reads TGTGCCAGCACTCTTCAGGGTCGCACCGGGGAGCTGTTTTTT. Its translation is CASTLQGRTGELFF. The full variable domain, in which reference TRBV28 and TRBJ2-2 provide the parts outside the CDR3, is DVKVTQSSRYLVKRTGEKVFLECVQDMDHENMFWYRQDPGLGLRLIYFSYDVKMKEKGDIPEGYSVSREKKERFSLILESASTNQTSMYLCASTLQGRTGELFFGEGSRLTVL.

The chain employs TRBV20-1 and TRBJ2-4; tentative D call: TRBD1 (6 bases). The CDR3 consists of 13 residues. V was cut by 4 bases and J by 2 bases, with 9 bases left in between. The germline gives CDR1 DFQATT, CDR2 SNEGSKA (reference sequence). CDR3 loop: CSAIGTSKNIQYF. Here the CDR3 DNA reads TGCAGTGCTATCGGGACATCCAAAAACATTCAGTACTTC.

For the CDR3, the DNA is TGTGCCAGCAGCTTGGTAGGGAGTCTGAACGAGCAGTACTTC. Its translation is CASSLVGSLNEQYF. The chain employs TRBV5-5 and TRBJ2-7, with D possibly being TRBD2 (5 bases). V was pared by 0 bases and J by 5 bases, with 12 bases between. This CDR3 has 14 residues. Looked up from germline, CDR1 is SGHKS and CDR2 is YYEKEE (reference sequence).

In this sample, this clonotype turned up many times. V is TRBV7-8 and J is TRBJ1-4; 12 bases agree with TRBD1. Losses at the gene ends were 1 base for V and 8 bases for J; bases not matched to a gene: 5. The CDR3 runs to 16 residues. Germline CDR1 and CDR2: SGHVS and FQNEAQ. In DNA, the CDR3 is TGTGCCAGCAGCTTAGGGGACAGGGGGCTTAGGGAAAAACTGTTTTTT. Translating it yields CASSLGDRGLREKLFF.

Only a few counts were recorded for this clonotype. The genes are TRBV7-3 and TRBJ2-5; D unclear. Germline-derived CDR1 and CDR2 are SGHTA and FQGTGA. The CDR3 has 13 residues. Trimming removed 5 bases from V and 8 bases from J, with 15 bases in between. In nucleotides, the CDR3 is TGTGCCAGCAGCCCGGACCCGGCCGGAACCCAGTACTTC. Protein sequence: CASSPDPAGTQYF. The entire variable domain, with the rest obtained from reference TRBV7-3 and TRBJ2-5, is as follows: GAGVSQTPSNKVTEKGKYVELRCDPISGHTALYWYRQSLGQGPEFLIYFQGTGAADDSGLPNDRFFAVRPEGSVSTLKIQRTERGDSAVYLCASSPDPAGTQYFGPGTRLLVL.

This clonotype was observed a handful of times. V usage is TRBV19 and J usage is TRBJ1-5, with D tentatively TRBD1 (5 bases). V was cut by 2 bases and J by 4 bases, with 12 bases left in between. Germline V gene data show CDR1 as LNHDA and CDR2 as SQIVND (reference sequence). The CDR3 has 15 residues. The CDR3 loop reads CASSIQAGPNQPQHF. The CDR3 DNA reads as TGTGCCAGTAGTATACAGGCAGGGCCGAATCAGCCCCAGCATTTT. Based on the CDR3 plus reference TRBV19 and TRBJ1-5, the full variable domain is DGGITQSPKYLFRKEGQNVTLSCEQNLNHDAMYWYRQDPGQGLRLIYYSQIVNDFQKGDIAEGYSVSREKKESFPLTVTSAQKNPTAFYLCASSIQAGPNQPQHFGDGTRLSIL.

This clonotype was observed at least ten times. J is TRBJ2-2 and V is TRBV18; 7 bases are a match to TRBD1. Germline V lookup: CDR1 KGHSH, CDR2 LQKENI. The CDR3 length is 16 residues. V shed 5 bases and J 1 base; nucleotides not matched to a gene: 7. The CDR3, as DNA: TGTGCCAGCTCAGAGGACAGGAGACGGAACACCGGGGAGCTGTTTTTT. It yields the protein CASSEDRRRNTGELFF.

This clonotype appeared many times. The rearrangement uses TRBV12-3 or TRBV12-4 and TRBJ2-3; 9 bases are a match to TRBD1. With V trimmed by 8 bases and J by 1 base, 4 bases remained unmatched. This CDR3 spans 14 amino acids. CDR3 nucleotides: TGTGCCAGCGACCGGGACAGGGGCACAGATACGCAGTATTTT. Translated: CASDRDRGTDTQYF.